These 6 T cell receptor beta chains were all obtained from the same sample, sequenced in a study of prognosis after radiotherapy for stage I lung cancer listed by TCRdb under 2021. The sequencer was an Illumina HiSeq 3000. Two rounds of multiplex PCR were performed to amplify the TCR beta CDR3 region from genomic DNA. In the first round of PCR, primers specific to each TRBV and TRBJ gene were used, and the primer sequences are filed in Chinese patent CN105087789A. Clones were called with MiXCR by TCRdb after fastp trimmed the public reads at Q25, and only in-frame beta chains were retained. CDR3 protein sequences are deduplicated, and each keeps its most common genes and DNA. The sample table shows about 15,000 distinct CDR3 sequences, and roughly 31% are seen once. In total, the top ten clones hold roughly 25% of the sample. Sequencing was performed on PBMCs, taken before or after stereotactic body radiation therapy (not recorded which). The receptors shown here come from a donor at least 50 years old with non-small cell lung cancer.

This clonotype was seen ten or more times. V usage is TRBV20-1 and J usage is TRBJ2-3, with D perhaps assigned TRBD1 or TRBD2 (6 bases each). Germline CDR1 reads DFQATT; CDR2 reads SNEGSKA (reference sequence). The CDR3 extends over 16 amino acids. V dropped 0 bases and J dropped 1 base, with 14 bases sitting between them. The CDR3 sequence: CSARDLSGAGTDTQYF. CDR3 DNA sequence: TGCAGTGCTAGAGATCTGTCGGGGGCTGGCACAGATACGCAGTATTTT.

Regarding this clonotype: An end of the junction differs from the germline gene, which may be a read error. V is TRBV27 and J is TRBJ1-1, with D uncertain. Per germline, CDR1 MNHEY and CDR2 SMNVEV (reference sequence). The CDR3 runs 16 residues. The CDR3 loop reads CASSLTLEEVNNEALF. The CDR3 DNA follows: TGTGCCAGCAGTTTAACTTTGGAGGAGGTGAACAATGAAGCTTTATTT.

This clonotype was observed at least ten times. The chain has TRBV7-2 and TRBJ2-3; 9 nucleotides line up with TRBD2. V trimming: 10 bases; J trimming: 1 base; junction bases outside the gene matches: 6. This CDR3 has 14 residues. Germline V gene sequence: CDR1 SGHTA, CDR2 FQGNSA. The CDR3 loop is CAIIPSGGTDTQYF. Here the CDR3 DNA reads TGTGCCATCATCCCTAGCGGGGGCACAGATACGCAGTATTTT.

Concerning this clonotype: A much larger clone lies a single base off, so this may be a read error. This chain uses TRBV10-3 with TRBJ2-4; no clear D. The V gene's germline CDR1 is ENHRY and CDR2 SYGVKD. The CDR3 sequence is 12 residues long. The CDR3 DNA sequence: TGTGACATCAGTGAATTGGGGAACATTCAGTACTTC. Translating gives CDISELGNIQYF.

This clonotype has ten or more counts. V usage is TRBV14 and J usage is TRBJ2-3; D gene unclear. The ends were cut back, 0 bases at V and 6 bases at J, with 7 bases in the middle. Germline V gives CDR1 SGHDN, CDR2 FVKESK. The CDR3 length is 13 residues. The CDR3 sequence is CASSQDLGDTQYF. The CDR3 DNA follows: TGTGCCAGCAGCCAAGATCTTGGGGATACGCAGTATTTT.

By frequency in the sample, this clonotype is medium-sized. This chain connects TRBV6-4 to TRBJ1-3; the D gene is possibly TRBD1 (5 bases). Germline values: CDR1 MRHNA, CDR2 SNTAGT. CDR3 length equals 14 residues. V was pared by 3 bases and J by 1 base, with 7 bases between. CDR3 region: CASSERGSGNTIYF. For the CDR3, the DNA is TGTGCCAGCAGTGAACGGGGGTCTGGAAACACCATATATTTT.